Below, 27 T cell receptor beta chains from the same sample are listed, as sequenced in a study of blood T cell repertoires in COVID-19. Sequencing used immunoSEQ multiplex PCR; TCRdb keeps in-frame clones, though not all of them. The sample consists of under 150,000 clones, around 88% of them appearing once. The sequencing sample was made of peripheral blood. The receptor source for this set is a human donor in a cohort sampled during active COVID-19.

The chain couples TRBV2 to TRBJ2-2; 14 bases agree with TRBD2. V was pared by 4 bases and J by 8 bases, with 3 bases of the junction left unmatched. CDR1 and CDR2 (germline): SNHLY, FYNNEI. CDR3 size: 15 residues. The CDR3 protein is CASSAGLAGEGELFF. The CDR3 nucleotides read TGTGCCAGCAGTGCGGGACTAGCGGGGGAGGGGGAGCTGTTTTTT.

This chain uses TRBV7-7 with TRBJ2-5; 7 bases align to TRBD1. The germline gives CDR1 SSHAT, CDR2 FNYEAQ (reference sequence). This CDR3 has 16 residues. V shed 5 bases and J 4 bases; nucleotides not matched to a gene: 13. The DNA of the CDR3 is TGTGCCAGCAGCCCAGAGCCGGGACAGCGTCCAGAGACCCAGTACTTC. Translated, it gives CASSPEPGQRPETQYF.

This chain uses TRBV10-3 with TRBJ1-3; D not certain. V was pared by 4 bases and J by 4 bases, with 8 bases between. This CDR3 spans 13 amino acids. Germline V gene data show CDR1 as ENHRY and CDR2 as SYGVKD. CDR3 nucleotides: TGTGCCATCAGTGCAGGCAGCGGAAACACCATATATTTT. Translated: CAISAGSGNTIYF.

This clone was observed a few times. The V call is TRBV4-1, the J call TRBJ2-1; D perhaps matches TRBD1 (5 bases). Germline loops: CDR1 MGHRA, CDR2 YSYEKL. The CDR3 runs 13 residues. The ends were cut back, 4 bases at V and 10 bases at J, with 14 bases in the middle. The CDR3 is CASSRSTAGEQFF. In DNA form, the CDR3 reads TGCGCCAGCAGCCGCTCGACAGCCGGCGAGCAGTTCTTC.

The chain carries TRBV12-3 or TRBV12-4 and TRBJ2-5; D possibly corresponds to TRBD2 (5 bases). Between the trimmed V and J ends, which lost 6 bases and 5 bases, there was a span of 13 bases. The CDR3 runs 13 residues. CDR3 sequence reads: CASSPRAHETQYF. In DNA form, the CDR3 reads TGTGCCAGCAGCCCGAGGGCCCACGAGACCCAGTACTTC.

The rearrangement joins TRBV9 to TRBJ2-5; TRBD2 matches 11 bases. With V trimmed by 4 bases and J by 5 bases, 4 bases remained unmatched. The CDR3 loop spans 14 amino acids. Germline-derived CDR1 and CDR2 are SGDLS and YYNGEE. Written as DNA, the CDR3 is TGTGCCAGCAGCTTAGCGGGGGGGCTGGAGACCCAGTACTTC. Amino acids: CASSLAGGLETQYF.

In this sample, this clone turned up many times. The V and J genes are TRBV4-1 and TRBJ1-1, with D tentatively TRBD1 (6 bases). V gave up 1 base and J gave up 4 bases, with 10 bases separating them. The CDR3 loop spans 14 amino acids. Per germline, CDR1 MGHRA and CDR2 YSYEKL. This CDR3 reads CASSQGTGSTEAFF. The CDR3 coding sequence is TGCGCCAGCAGCCAAGGCACAGGGAGCACTGAAGCTTTCTTT.

CDR3 sequence (DNA): TGTGCCTGGGATTCGCAGGTATCTTACAATGAGCAGTTCTTC. Its translation: CAWDSQVSYNEQFF. The rearrangement uses TRBV30 and TRBJ2-1, with unresolved D. CDR1 GTSNPN and CDR2 SVGIG come from the germline V gene (reference sequence). This CDR3 is built from 14 residues. V was shortened by 5 bases and J by 4 bases, with 15 bases between the two germline ends.

The chain recombines TRBV6-5 with TRBJ1-2; D possibly corresponds to TRBD1 (6 bases). This CDR3 spans 13 amino acids. Between the trimmed V and J ends, which lost 7 bases and 6 bases, there was a span of 15 bases. Germline V gives CDR1 MNHEY, CDR2 SVGAGI. CDR3 DNA: TGTGCCAGCACAGAGGGGGGGCGGGATGGCTACACCTTC. This encodes CASTEGGRDGYTF.

The chain joins TRBV9 to TRBJ2-5; 7 nucleotides agree with TRBD1. There are 15 residues in the CDR3. With 3 bases clipped from V and 2 bases from J, the junction kept 7 bases outside the gene matches. CDR1 SGDLS and CDR2 YYNGEE come from the germline V gene. For the CDR3, the DNA is TGTGCCAGCAGCGGCGGACAGGCGTCTCAAGAGACCCAGTACTTC. This codes for CASSGGQASQETQYF. Full variable domain (outside the CDR3, taken from reference TRBV9 and TRBJ2-5): DSGVTQTPKHLITATGQRVTLRCSPRSGDLSVYWYQQSLDQGLQFLIQYYNGEERAKGNILERFSAQQFPDLHSELNLSSLELGDSALYFCASSGGQASQETQYFGPGTRLLVL.

The chain recombines TRBV5-4 with TRBJ2-5; 8 bases are shared with TRBD1. The CDR3 contains 16 residues. The J segment lost 3 bases and the V segment lost 0 bases, leaving 7 bases of the junction unmatched. Germline V gives CDR1 SGHNT, CDR2 YYREEE (reference sequence). The DNA for the CDR3 is TGTGCCAGCAGCTTGGTATATGGACAGGGAAAAGAGACCCAGTACTTC. This codes for CASSLVYGQGKETQYF.

The CDR3 DNA follows: TGCAGCGTTGAATCCGGGGTAGAGTCGCAGTATTTT. It is translated as CSVESGVESQYF. The genes are TRBV29-1 and TRBJ2-3, with D tentatively TRBD2 (5 bases). V shed 2 bases and J shed 10 bases, with 13 bases lying between them. This CDR3 has 12 amino acids. Germline V gene data show CDR1 as SQVTM and CDR2 as ANQGSEA.

This chain uses TRBV30 with TRBJ1-6, with D possibly matching TRBD1 (5 bases). From germline, CDR1 is GTSNPN and CDR2 SVGIG (reference sequence). V shed 1 base and J shed 1 base, with 8 bases lying between them. The CDR3 sequence is 15 residues long. The CDR3 bases are TGTGCCTGGAGTGCAGGGTTTTCCTATAATTCACCCCTCCACTTT. Its translation is CAWSAGFSYNSPLHF. Supplemented by reference TRBV30 and TRBJ1-6, the full variable domain reads SQTIHQWPATLVQPVGSPLSLECTVEGTSNPNLYWYRQAAGRGLQLLFYSVGIGQISSEVPQNLSASRPQDRQFILSSKKLLLSDSGFYLCAWSAGFSYNSPLHFGNGTRLTVT.

V usage is TRBV6-5 and J usage is TRBJ2-5, with D possibly matching TRBD2 (7 bases). The CDR3 is 15 residues long. V was trimmed by 6 bases and J by 6 bases, leaving 20 bases between them. Per germline, CDR1 MNHEY and CDR2 SVGAGI. CDR3 loop: CASRTFGAGAKTQYF. The CDR3 nucleotides read TGTGCCAGCAGGACGTTCGGGGCGGGGGCTAAGACCCAGTACTTC.

The CDR3 region is CATQPGSTDTQYF. The CDR3 DNA is TGTGCCACCCAACCGGGAAGCACAGATACGCAGTATTTT. This chain joins TRBV19 and TRBJ2-3, with D possibly matching TRBD2 (5 bases). This CDR3 is built from 13 residues. Trimming cost V 10 bases and J 0 bases, with 11 bases left between them. The germline V gene encodes CDR1 LNHDA and CDR2 SQIVND (reference sequence).

This chain uses TRBV2 with TRBJ1-2, with a possible D match to TRBD1 (6 bases). V was clipped by 7 bases and J by 4 bases, with 22 bases between them. This CDR3 contains 16 residues. From germline, CDR1 is SNHLY and CDR2 FYNNEI. CDR3 amino acids: CASNGQIDRGVYGYTF. The CDR3 DNA sequence: TGTGCCAGCAACGGACAGATTGATCGAGGGGTCTATGGCTACACCTTC. The entire variable domain, with the rest obtained from reference TRBV2 and TRBJ1-2, is as follows: EPEVTQTPSHQVTQMGQEVILRCVPISNHLYFYWYRQILGQKVEFLVSFYNNEISEKSEIFDDQFSVERPDGSNFTLKIRSTKLEDSAMYFCASNGQIDRGVYGYTFGSGTRLTVV.

The chain uses TRBV4-3 and TRBJ1-4; D might be TRBD1 (5 bases). Germline V gene lookup returns CDR1 LGHNA and CDR2 YSLEER. The V end was cut by 4 bases, the J end by 3 bases, with 9 bases between. The CDR3 is 14 amino acids. This CDR3 is CASSPRQSNEKLFF. CDR3 nucleotides: TGCGCCAGCAGCCCCCGACAGTCTAATGAAAAACTGTTTTTT.

The genes are TRBV5-1 and TRBJ2-3; the D gene is possibly TRBD2 (6 bases). Germline V gene data show CDR1 as SGHRS and CDR2 as YFSETQ. Between the trimmed V and J ends, which lost 7 bases and 7 bases, there was a span of 19 bases. The CDR3 totals 14 residues. This CDR3 reads CASRRGTSGNTQYF. CDR3 DNA sequence: TGCGCCAGCCGCCGGGGGACTTCAGGAAATACGCAGTATTTT.

J is TRBJ2-3 and V is TRBV4-2; D unclear. The CDR3 totals 16 residues. With 2 bases removed from V and 5 bases from J, the gap between germline ends came to 17 bases. Germline loops: CDR1 LGHNA, CDR2 YNFKEQ. The CDR3 bases are TGTGCCAGCAGCCAAATCGGTGCTCGAGGAGAAGATACGCAGTATTTT. Translation: CASSQIGARGEDTQYF.

This clone has just a few counts. Here the CDR3 DNA reads TGTGCCAGCAGTTACCGGGGGTGGCCTAGGGAAGCTTTCTTT. As protein: CASSYRGWPREAFF. The chain is built from TRBV6-2 or TRBV6-3 and TRBJ1-1; TRBD1 is a possible D gene (5 bases). CDR1 is MNHEY, CDR2 SVGEGT, per germline. V was shortened by 2 bases and J by 8 bases, with 15 bases between the two germline ends. The CDR3 runs 14 residues.

The chain links TRBV3-1 (or the pseudogene TRBV3-2) to TRBJ1-5, with D hard to call. V lost 4 bases and J 0 bases, leaving 7 bases between the germline ends. From germline, CDR1 is LGHDT and CDR2 YNNKEL (reference sequence). This CDR3 contains 14 residues. DNA for the CDR3: TGTGCCAGCAGCCTTCTATATAGCAATCAGCCCCAGCATTTT. Protein: CASSLLYSNQPQHF.

This clone was recorded a few times. The rearrangement links TRBV5-1 to TRBJ1-6; the match to TRBD1 covers 12 bases. V was pared by 3 bases and J by 14 bases, with 12 bases of the junction left unmatched. The CDR3 is 16 amino acids. Germline V gives CDR1 SGHRS, CDR2 YFSETQ. The CDR3 loop reads CASSSGTGGSEGTLHF. CDR3 DNA sequence: TGCGCCAGCAGCTCTGGGACAGGGGGCTCGGAAGGCACCCTCCACTTT.

V usage is TRBV11-2 and J usage is TRBJ2-1, with D uncertain. The CDR3 length is 15 residues. Trimming removed 4 bases from V and 2 bases from J, with 12 bases in between. Germline CDR1 SGHAT, CDR2 FQNNGV. The CDR3 region has the DNA TGTGCCAGCAGCTCCCTTCGAGGAACCTACAATGAGCAGTTCTTC. This translates into CASSSLRGTYNEQFF.

The genes are TRBV9 and TRBJ1-1; D possibly corresponds to TRBD1 (5 bases). Germline V gene sequence: CDR1 SGDLS, CDR2 YYNGEE. CDR3 length: 16 residues. V was shortened by 3 bases and J by 5 bases, with 20 bases between the two germline ends. The CDR3 sequence: CASSDDLGQGGTEAFF. As DNA, the CDR3 is TGTGCCAGCAGCGACGACCTTGGGCAGGGAGGTACTGAAGCTTTCTTT.

This clone was observed a handful of times. The chain uses TRBV3-1 (or the pseudogene TRBV3-2) and TRBJ2-7, with D maybe TRBD2 (5 bases). This CDR3 has 13 residues. Trimming took off 1 base at V and 7 bases at J, with 11 bases between the two ends. Germline CDR1 and CDR2: LGHDT and YNNKEL (reference sequence). CDR3 protein: CASSQGTSLEQYF. The DNA of the CDR3 is TGTGCCAGCAGCCAAGGGACTTCTTTGGAGCAGTACTTC.

This clone was counted between two and nine times. The V gene is TRBV7-9, the J gene TRBJ1-2; 11 positions match TRBD1. The germline gives CDR1 SEHNR, CDR2 FQNEAQ (reference sequence). CDR3 length: 17 residues. Losses at the gene ends were 5 bases for V and 5 bases for J; bases not matched to a gene: 13. Written as DNA, the CDR3 is TGTGCCAGCAGCCCGGACAGGGGGCGCGATTCAGGGTATGGCTACACCTTC. Translation gives CASSPDRGRDSGYGYTF.

The chain employs TRBV24-1 and TRBJ2-7; D perhaps matches TRBD2 (6 bases). V was cut by 0 bases and J by 5 bases, with 13 bases left in between. In germline, CDR1 is KGHDR, CDR2 SFDVKD. The CDR3 totals 15 residues. This CDR3 reads CATSDLLPREDEQYF. Written as DNA, the CDR3 is TGTGCCACCAGTGATTTGCTTCCTAGGGAGGACGAGCAGTACTTC.